Below are 5 T cell receptor beta chains sequenced from a single sample in a study of T cells in Graves' hyperthyroidism and ophthalmopathy. TCR beta CDR3 sequences were amplified from RNA transcripts. A set of HTBI primers served as the primers for a first-round RT-PCR of the TCR CDR3. MiXCR, applied by TCRdb to the multiplex PCR reads, yields one record per CDR3 protein. This table holds under 400,000 distinct CDR3 sequences, approximately 13% found once. Sequencing used blood. The origin of the receptors is a woman in her sixties with Graves' hyperthyroidism.

This clonotype was detected many times. The chain joins TRBV2 to TRBJ2-3; a weak D match, TRBD1 (6 bases). Trimming stripped 4 bases from V and 0 bases from J, with 14 bases between. Germline V lookup: CDR1 SNHLY, CDR2 FYNNEI. The CDR3 spans 16 residues. For the CDR3, the DNA is TGTGCCAGCAGTGCACAGGGCGGTCCGAGCACAGATACGCAGTATTTT. It yields the protein CASSAQGGPSTDTQYF.

The rearrangement links TRBV5-4 to TRBJ2-1, with a possible D match to TRBD2 (6 bases). Deletions cut 2 bases from V and 9 bases from J, with 9 bases between. This CDR3 contains 12 residues. Germline CDR1 and CDR2: SGHNT and YYREEE (reference sequence). CDR3: CASSFGGTEQFF. The CDR3 region has the DNA TGTGCCAGCAGCTTCGGCGGGACTGAGCAGTTCTTC.

The table lists this clonotype with many counts. V gene TRBV5-1 combines with J gene TRBJ2-4; the D is unclear. The CDR3 extends over 17 amino acids. Trimming took 4 bases from V and 0 from J, leaving 17 bases between them. The germline CDR1 and CDR2 sequences are SGHRS and YFSETQ. In DNA form, the CDR3 reads TGCGCCAGCAGCACTTGGGTTGAGGTACTAGCCAAAAACATTCAGTACTTC. This codes for CASSTWVEVLAKNIQYF.

This clonotype has at least ten counts. The chain links TRBV4-1 to TRBJ1-1; the D is unclear. Trimming pared 1 base from V and 4 bases from J, leaving 7 bases between. Per the germline V gene, CDR1 is MGHRA and CDR2 is YSYEKL. The CDR3 contains 13 residues. The CDR3, as DNA: TGCGCCAGCAGCCAAGGGGCGATCACTGAAGCTTTCTTT. This sequence encodes CASSQGAITEAFF.

There are a few counts of this clonotype. A much larger clone lies one base from this, so it may be a read error. The CDR3 nucleotides read TGTGCCATCAGTGGACCCCGCGCGGAACAGGGTGGCTACACCTTC. This gives the protein CAISGPRAEQGGYTF. This rearrangement joins TRBV10-3 to TRBJ1-2, with a tentative D call TRBD1 (6 bases). The V and J ends lost 4 bases and 7 bases respectively, with 19 bases between them. Germline CDR1 reads ENHRY; CDR2 reads SYGVKD. There are 15 residues in the CDR3.